The text below deals with one T cell receptor beta chain. Its antigen is not identified. V was clipped by 1 base and J by 7 bases, with 9 bases between them. CDR1 is SGHRS and CDR2 is YFSETQ in the germline V gene. There are 13 residues in the CDR3. These data belong to a study of T cells after yellow fever vaccination. As for the study in general: SMART-Seq v4 Ultra Low Input handled preparation of low-cell-number fractions. Findings and limits, study-wide: Among all clonotypes, a small share was observed in both CD4 and CD8 compartments. Contamination by abundant bulk-population clonotypes could be present in FACS-sorted repertoires.

It was through 5'RACE template switching that TCR cDNA was made, with a universal primer site and UMIs added. TCRdb recomputed calls from the 5' RACE reads with MiXCR, one row per CDR3 protein. This table holds around 320,000 distinct CDR3 sequences, approximately 12% found once. Sequencing used CD4+ T cells sorted from PBMCs, obtained 45 days after the yellow fever booster vaccination. The V and J genes are TRBV5-1 and TRBJ2-1; D gene unclear. This receptor was taken from a man in his late teens or twenties who received the YFV17D yellow fever vaccine. Here the CDR3 DNA reads TGCGCCAGCAGCTTGTGGTCCAATAATGAGCAGTTCTTC. Translating gives CASSLWSNNEQFF.